A selection of T cell receptor beta chains follows, all from one sample in a study of blood T cell repertoires in COVID-19. Clones were read by immunoSEQ multiplex PCR, and TCRdb kept only the in-frame ones, dropping some. The sample has some 270,000 clones, approximately 88% seen once. Sample: PBMCs or T cells enriched from blood (not recorded which). These receptors were obtained from a woman aged 40 to 55 who had been exposed to COVID-19. Both conserved end residues are part of each CDR3. Fields, in order: D gene, clone size, V gene, J gene, CDR3 protein, CDR3 DNA. D genes are given only for firm matches. Clone size is not always given. Where it is, it says once, few, many or a class for expanded clones.

D gene: NA; clone size: NA; V gene: TRBV7-6; J gene: TRBJ2-1; CDR3 protein: CASSHPRTEGVDEQFF; CDR3 DNA: TGTGCCAGCAGCCATCCTAGGACCGAGGGGGTGGATGAGCAGTTCTTC
D gene: NA; clone size: NA; V gene: TRBV6-5; J gene: TRBJ2-7; CDR3 protein: CASLGRSYNEQYF; CDR3 DNA: TGTGCCAGCCTGGGGAGGTCGTACAACGAGCAGTACTTC
D gene: NA; clone size: NA; V gene: TRBV28; J gene: TRBJ1-1; CDR3 protein: CASSLITTGSTEAFF; CDR3 DNA: TGTGCCAGCAGTCTCATAACAACAGGGAGCACTGAAGCTTTCTTT
D gene: NA; clone size: NA; V gene: TRBV5-4; J gene: TRBJ2-7; CDR3 protein: CASSLAGNYEQYF; CDR3 DNA: TGTGCCAGCAGCTTGGCCGGGAATTACGAGCAGTACTTC
D gene: NA; clone size: NA; V gene: TRBV7-7; J gene: TRBJ2-1; CDR3 protein: CASSLLGPGSVHNEQFF; CDR3 DNA: TGTGCTAGCAGCCTTCTCGGGCCGGGATCCGTCCACAATGAGCAGTTCTTC
D gene: NA; clone size: NA; V gene: TRBV5-4; J gene: TRBJ2-3; CDR3 protein: CASSDKQGNTQYF; CDR3 DNA: TGTGCCAGCAGTGATAAACAGGGAAATACGCAGTATTTT
D gene: NA; clone size: few; V gene: TRBV4-3; J gene: TRBJ1-1; CDR3 protein: CASSQDNRELYMNTEAFF; CDR3 DNA: TGCGCCAGCAGCCAAGACAACAGGGAGCTATATATGAACACTGAAGCTTTCTTT
D gene: NA; clone size: NA; V gene: TRBV7-3; J gene: TRBJ1-2; CDR3 protein: CASSLNSEGGYGYTF; CDR3 DNA: TGTGCCAGCAGCTTAAATAGTGAAGGGGGCTATGGCTACACCTTC
D gene: TRBD1; clone size: NA; V gene: TRBV28; J gene: TRBJ2-3; CDR3 protein: CASGWVTGVSTDTQYF; CDR3 DNA: TGTGCCAGCGGCTGGGTGACAGGGGTAAGCACAGATACGCAGTATTTT
D gene: TRBD2; clone size: NA; V gene: TRBV5-1; J gene: TRBJ2-4; CDR3 protein: CASSLVGLAGVKNIQYF; CDR3 DNA: TGTGCCAGCAGCTTGGTAGGACTAGCGGGAGTCAAAAACATTCAGTACTTC
D gene: TRBD1; clone size: NA; V gene: TRBV27; J gene: TRBJ1-5; CDR3 protein: CASRTGNGPYSNQPQHF; CDR3 DNA: TGTGCCAGCAGGACAGGGAACGGCCCTTATAGCAATCAGCCCCAGCATTTT
D gene: NA; clone size: NA; V gene: TRBV3-1/TRBV3-2; J gene: TRBJ2-3; CDR3 protein: CASSQYADTQYF; CDR3 DNA: TGTGCCAGCAGCCAATATGCAGATACGCAGTATTTT
D gene: NA; clone size: NA; V gene: TRBV7-9; J gene: TRBJ2-3; CDR3 protein: CASSLDYVPSGTDTQYF; CDR3 DNA: TGTGCCAGCAGCTTAGACTACGTGCCTAGCGGCACAGATACGCAGTATTTT
D gene: NA; clone size: NA; V gene: TRBV3-1/TRBV3-2; J gene: TRBJ1-1; CDR3 protein: CASSPGAISEAFF; CDR3 DNA: TGTGCCAGCAGCCCAGGGGCAATTTCTGAAGCTTTCTTT
D gene: TRBD1; clone size: once; V gene: TRBV4-1; J gene: TRBJ1-2; CDR3 protein: CASSQARDRGLFGYTF; CDR3 DNA: TGCGCCAGCAGCCAAGCCCGGGACAGGGGGTTGTTTGGCTACACCTTC
D gene: NA; clone size: NA; V gene: TRBV27; J gene: TRBJ1-1; CDR3 protein: CASSLFGGAGWASLNTEAFF; CDR3 DNA: TGTGCCAGCAGTTTATTTGGAGGGGCCGGGTGGGCCAGTTTGAACACTGAAGCTTTCTTT
D gene: NA; clone size: NA; V gene: TRBV7-6; J gene: TRBJ2-6; CDR3 protein: CASSLTGPGGGVRSGANVLTF; CDR3 DNA: TGTGCCAGCAGCTTAACGGGACCAGGTGGGGGCGTCCGCTCTGGGGCCAACGTCCTGACTTTC